This entry lists 24 T cell receptor beta chains sequenced from one sample in a study of a mutant IDH1 vaccine in newly diagnosed glioma. These receptors have no known antigen. Time point denoted: week 5, during vaccination. Topical imiquimod accompanied each vaccine dose, which consisted of 300 ug of mutant IDH1 20-mer peptide. The table came from immunoSEQ multiplex PCR; TCRdb's copy has only in-frame clones and leaves some out. The sample includes about 53,000 clones, about 81% of them seen just once. The sequencing used PBMCs, collected from a glioma patient whose treatment included an IDH1 peptide vaccine. The receptors come from a woman aged 45-65 years with glioma.

This chain joins TRBV2 and TRBJ1-3; D is unclear. The CDR3 has 13 amino acids. Looked up from germline, CDR1 is SNHLY and CDR2 is FYNNEI. V was shortened by 3 bases and J by 2 bases, with 5 bases between the two germline ends. In DNA, the CDR3 is TGTGCCAGCAGTGATATCCCTGGAAACACCATATATTTT. Its protein product is CASSDIPGNTIYF.

By share, this clone counts as medium-sized. CDR3 region: CASSLETGIYEQYF. Written as DNA, the CDR3 is TGCGCCAGCAGCCTTGAGACAGGGATCTACGAGCAGTACTTC. This chain uses TRBV4-1 with TRBJ2-7; 7 bases line up with TRBD1. CDR1 and CDR2 from the germline V gene are MGHRA and YSYEKL. The CDR3 length is 14 residues. J gave up 3 bases and V 4 bases, and 6 bases lay outside the gene matches.

This chain uses TRBV19 with TRBJ2-2, with 7 bases that match TRBD1. This CDR3 spans 16 amino acids. The V and J ends lost 6 bases and 1 base, in that order; junction bases with no gene match: 8. Germline CDR1 is LNHDA and CDR2 is SQIVND (reference sequence). The CDR3 here is CASSPPTGLNTGELFF. DNA of the CDR3: TGTGCCAGTAGCCCCCCGACAGGGTTGAACACCGGGGAGCTGTTTTTT.

The genes are TRBV7-9 and TRBJ1-2; 7 bases fit TRBD1. Germline CDR1 is SEHNR and CDR2 is FQNEAQ (reference sequence). V was pared by 5 bases and J by 0 bases, with 6 bases of the junction left unmatched. The CDR3 extends over 15 amino acids. CDR3 residues: CASSGYRGTNYGYTF. The CDR3 coding sequence is TGTGCCAGCAGCGGATACAGGGGAACTAACTATGGCTACACCTTC. Full variable domain (rest looked up from reference TRBV7-9 and TRBJ1-2): DTGVSQNPRHKITKRGQNVTFRCDPISEHNRLYWYRQTLGQGPEFLTYFQNEAQLEKSRLLSDRFSAERPKGSFSTLEIQRTEQGDSAMYLCASSGYRGTNYGYTFGSGTRLTVV.

J is TRBJ1-1 and V is TRBV11-2; D not resolved. V was clipped by 4 bases and J by 1 base, with 7 bases between them. The CDR3 covers 13 residues. Germline V gene lookup returns CDR1 SGHAT and CDR2 FQNNGV. CDR3 nucleotides: TGTGCCAGCAGCTCCAGGAGGAACACTGAAGCTTTCTTT. It codes for CASSSRRNTEAFF.

This clone was detected only a few times. V is TRBV5-4 and J is TRBJ2-2; D not resolved. This CDR3 has 15 amino acids. Germline CDR1 reads SGHNT; CDR2 reads YYREEE (reference sequence). Trimming pared 4 bases from V and 1 base from J, leaving 11 bases between. CDR3 sequence: CASSKYTENTGELFF. CDR3 nucleotide sequence: TGTGCCAGCAGCAAATATACAGAGAACACCGGGGAGCTGTTTTTT.

The chain has TRBV18 and TRBJ1-2; D is uncertain. Germline-derived CDR1 and CDR2 are KGHSH and LQKENI. Trimming removed 4 bases from V and 0 bases from J, with 9 bases in between. The CDR3 covers 14 residues. CDR3: CASSQGPANYGYTF. In DNA, the CDR3 is TGTGCCAGCTCACAGGGCCCCGCTAACTATGGCTACACCTTC.

The rearrangement joins TRBV9 to TRBJ2-3; either TRBD1 or TRBD2 may supply D (5 bases each). The CDR3 is 13 amino acids. Germline V gene data show CDR1 as SGDLS and CDR2 as YYNGEE. With 0 bases removed from V and 4 bases from J, the gap between germline ends came to 6 bases. The CDR3 here is CASSVGGADTQYF. CDR3 in DNA: TGTGCCAGCAGCGTAGGAGGGGCAGATACGCAGTATTTT.

The count of this clone is one. The J gene is TRBJ2-7, the V gene TRBV30; 11 bases fit TRBD1. V trimming: 6 bases; J trimming: 6 bases; junction bases outside the gene matches: 16. The germline V gene has CDR1 GTSNPN and CDR2 SVGIG (reference sequence). The CDR3 totals 16 residues. CDR3 in DNA: TGTGCCTGCCCGAGGGGTAGGGACAGGGGGTTAGGCGAGCAGTACTTC. This translates into CACPRGRDRGLGEQYF.

V is TRBV4-1 and J is TRBJ1-1; unclear D gene. The CDR3 contains 14 residues. V lost 2 bases and J 8 bases, leaving 15 bases between the germline ends. Germline lookup yields CDR1 MGHRA and CDR2 YSYEKL. CDR3 region: CASSQWSRFAEAFF. CDR3 nucleotide sequence: TGCGCCAGCAGCCAATGGAGTAGGTTCGCCGAAGCTTTCTTT.

The chain is built from TRBV5-6 and TRBJ2-1; 9 bases line up with TRBD2. The length of the CDR3 is 17 residues. J gave up 8 bases and V 2 bases, and 14 bases lay outside the gene matches. Germline V gene data show CDR1 as SGHDT and CDR2 as YYEEEE. CDR3 protein: CASSLTAGTSLGDEQFF. For the CDR3, the DNA is TGTGCCAGCAGCTTAACTGCCGGGACTAGCTTAGGGGATGAGCAGTTCTTC.

The chain uses TRBV19 and TRBJ2-7; tentatively, D is TRBD1 or TRBD2 (5 bases each). The CDR3 has 14 amino acids. CDR1 is LNHDA and CDR2 is SQIVND in the germline V gene (reference sequence). V lost 9 bases to trimming and J lost 0 bases, with 15 bases between them. DNA for the CDR3: TGTGCCAGCTCGAGCCGGGACGGCTCCTACGAGCAGTACTTC. It specifies CASSSRDGSYEQYF.

The V and J genes are TRBV5-1 and TRBJ2-5; 11 positions agree with TRBD2. There are 15 residues in the CDR3. Germline lookup yields CDR1 SGHRS and CDR2 YFSETQ. The J segment lost 7 bases and the V segment lost 4 bases, leaving 9 bases of the junction unmatched. The CDR3 nucleotides read TGCGCCAGCAGCGGGGGACTAGCGGCCCGGGGGACCCAGTACTTC. Encoded protein: CASSGGLAARGTQYF.

The CDR3 DNA sequence: TGTGCTAGTGGTTCCCCCGGGGTGGATGGCTACACCTTC. Amino acid sequence: CASGSPGVDGYTF. The chain has TRBV12-5 and TRBJ1-2; no firm D call. The CDR3 is 13 residues long. Germline V gene lookup returns CDR1 LGHNT and CDR2 FRNRAP. The V and J ends lost 4 bases and 6 bases respectively, with 12 bases between them. Using reference TRBV12-5 and TRBJ1-2 for the parts outside the CDR3, the full variable domain is DARVTQTPRHKVTEMGQEVTMRCQPILGHNTVFWYRQTMMQGLELLAYFRNRAPLDDSGMPKDRFSAEMPDATLATLKIQPSEPRDSAVYFCASGSPGVDGYTFGSGTRLTVV.

This clone has more than one count but fewer than ten. The V call is TRBV29-1, the J call TRBJ1-1; D is ambiguous. The germline V and J ends were trimmed by 5 bases and 1 base, with 11 bases remaining between them. CDR3 length equals 13 residues. The germline V gene has CDR1 SQVTM and CDR2 ANQGSEA. The CDR3 DNA is TGCAGCGTTAAATCCCCCAGGAACACTGAAGCTTTCTTT. Protein product: CSVKSPRNTEAFF.

The chain combines TRBV6-1 with TRBJ1-1; a weak D match, TRBD1 (5 bases). The V gene lost 5 bases and the J gene lost 4 bases, with 14 bases spanning the gap. The CDR3 covers 14 residues. The germline V gene encodes CDR1 MNHNS and CDR2 SASEGT. CDR3 DNA: TGTGCCAGCAGTTCGGATCCAGGGATCACTGAAGCTTTCTTT. Encoded protein: CASSSDPGITEAFF.

The chain combines TRBV9 with TRBJ2-5, with 7 bases that match TRBD2. Trimming removed 0 bases from V and 5 bases from J; junction bases left unmatched: 16. The CDR3 sequence is 18 residues long. CDR1 is SGDLS and CDR2 is YYNGEE in the germline V gene. This chain's CDR3 is CASSVGAKGTLGGETQYF. CDR3 nucleotide sequence: TGTGCCAGCAGCGTAGGGGCTAAGGGGACGCTGGGAGGGGAGACCCAGTACTTC.

V is TRBV6-6 and J is TRBJ2-1; D may be TRBD2 (7 bases). CDR1 is MNHNY, CDR2 SVGAGI, per germline (reference sequence). The CDR3 runs to 12 residues. Trimming took 6 bases from V and 9 from J, leaving 12 bases between them. The CDR3 DNA is TGTGCCAGCAGCACAGGGAGGGGTGAGCAGTTCTTC. Encoded protein: CASSTGRGEQFF.

The rearrangement joins TRBV19 to TRBJ1-1, with 8 bases lining up with TRBD1. Germline CDR1 and CDR2: LNHDA and SQIVND (reference sequence). The CDR3 consists of 13 residues. V lost 10 bases, J lost 3 bases, and 7 bases stayed unmatched. CDR3 in DNA: TGTGCCACTACTTTGGACAGGGACACTGAAGCTTTCTTT. Translating it yields CATTLDRDTEAFF.

The CDR3 DNA sequence: TGTGCCAGCAGACGGGACAGGGCTACCGGGGAGCTGTTTTTT. Its translation: CASRRDRATGELFF. The V and J genes are TRBV28 and TRBJ2-2, with 9 positions matching TRBD1. Germline-derived CDR1 and CDR2 are MDHEN and SYDVKM. V was pared by 6 bases and J by 5 bases, with 4 bases of the junction left unmatched. The CDR3 spans 14 residues.

The chain recombines TRBV7-2 with TRBJ1-6; D is possibly TRBD1 (5 bases). The CDR3 is 14 residues long. Germline V CDR1 and CDR2: SGHTA, FQGNSA. Trimming stripped 1 base from V and 15 bases from J, with 16 bases between. Here the CDR3 DNA reads TGTGCCAGCAGCTTAGGGATACAGGCCGGGGGCCTCCACTTT. Translated, it gives CASSLGIQAGGLHF.

This clone was observed a few times. V is TRBV6-1 and J is TRBJ1-5; a possible D gene is TRBD1 (6 bases). CDR3 length: 15 residues. The ends were cut back, 5 bases at V and 0 bases at J, with 11 bases in the middle. Per germline, CDR1 MNHNS and CDR2 SASEGT. The CDR3 nucleotides are TGTGCCAGCAGTTCGGACAGTGGTAGCAATCAGCCCCAGCATTTT. This gives the protein CASSSDSGSNQPQHF.

The chain recombines TRBV6-1 with TRBJ2-7; 7 bases are shared with TRBD2. Germline lookup yields CDR1 MNHNS and CDR2 SASEGT. This CDR3 has 17 residues. V dropped 0 bases and J dropped 2; count of bases not matched to a gene: 10. CDR3 in DNA: TGTGCCAGCAGTGAAGCGGGGGTCAGCGGGGCCCCCTACGAGCAGTACTTC. Its protein product is CASSEAGVSGAPYEQYF.

The rearrangement links TRBV19 to TRBJ1-1; D ambiguous. The CDR3 length is 11 residues. V dropped 3 bases and J dropped 11 bases, with 10 bases sitting between them. Germline CDR1 is LNHDA and CDR2 is SQIVND (reference sequence). The chain's CDR3 is CASSMVWSAFF. The CDR3, as DNA: TGTGCCAGTAGTATGGTTTGGTCGGCTTTCTTT.